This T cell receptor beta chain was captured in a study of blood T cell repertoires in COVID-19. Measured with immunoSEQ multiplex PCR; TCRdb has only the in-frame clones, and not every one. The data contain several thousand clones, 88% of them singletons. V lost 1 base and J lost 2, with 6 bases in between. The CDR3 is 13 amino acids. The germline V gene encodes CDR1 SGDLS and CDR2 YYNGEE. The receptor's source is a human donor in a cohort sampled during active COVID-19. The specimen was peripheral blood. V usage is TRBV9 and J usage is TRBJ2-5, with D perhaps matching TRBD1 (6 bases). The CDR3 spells CASSVQGQETQYF. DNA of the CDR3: TGTGCCAGCAGCGTACAGGGGCAAGAGACCCAGTACTTC. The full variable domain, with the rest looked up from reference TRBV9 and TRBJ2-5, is DSGVTQTPKHLITATGQRVTLRCSPRSGDLSVYWYQQSLDQGLQFLIQYYNGEERAKGNILERFSAQQFPDLHSELNLSSLELGDSALYFCASSVQGQETQYFGPGTRLLVL.